Included here is one TCR beta chain sequence, with context. Its antigen is not known. Germline V gene data show CDR1 as MNHEY and CDR2 as SMNVEV (reference sequence). Trimming left V 4 bases short and J 4 bases short, with 13 bases between. The CDR3 sequence is 14 residues long. These data belong to a study of shared clonotypes between healthy human individuals. The overall study: Aged 18 to 49, the donors were a couple of women and three men. Three plates were used per donor for CD4 naive, three for CD4 memory, two for CD8 naive and one for CD8 memory.

Libraries were prepared by immunoSEQ multiplex PCR; TCRdb keeps only in-frame clonotypes and omits some of them. The sample has around 750,000 clones, under 80% seen once. Overall study results and limits: Naive subsets tended to show greater estimated richness than memory subsets. What rarefaction showed was incomplete sorted-subset sequencing despite large depth.

V and J are TRBV27 and TRBJ2-5; tentative D call: TRBD2 (6 bases). The TCR was taken from a woman aged 25 to 39 in good health. The sample comprised memory CD4+ T cells sorted from blood. This sample's subset: CD45RA-negative fraction. CDR3 loop: CASSSLDYPETQYF. DNA of the CDR3: TGTGCCAGCAGTTCTTTGGACTATCCAGAGACCCAGTACTTC.